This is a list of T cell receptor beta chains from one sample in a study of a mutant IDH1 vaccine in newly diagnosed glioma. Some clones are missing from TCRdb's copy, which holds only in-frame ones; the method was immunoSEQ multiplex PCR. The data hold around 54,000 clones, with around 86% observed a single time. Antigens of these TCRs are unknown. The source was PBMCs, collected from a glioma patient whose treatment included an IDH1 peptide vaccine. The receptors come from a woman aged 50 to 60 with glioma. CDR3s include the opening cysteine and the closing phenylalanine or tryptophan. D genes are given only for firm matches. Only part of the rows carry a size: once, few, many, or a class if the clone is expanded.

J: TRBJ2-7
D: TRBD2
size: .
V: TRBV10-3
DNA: TGTGCCATCAACGAGCGGGAGGCCTACGAGCAGTACTTC
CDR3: CAINEREAYEQYF

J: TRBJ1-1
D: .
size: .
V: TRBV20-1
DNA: TGCAGTGCTAGGAGAGAAAAAGCTTTCTTT
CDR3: CSARREKAFF

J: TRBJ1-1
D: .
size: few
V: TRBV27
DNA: TGTGCCAGCAGTTTATCGACCGGGCTGAACACTGAAGCTTTCTTT
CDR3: CASSLSTGLNTEAFF

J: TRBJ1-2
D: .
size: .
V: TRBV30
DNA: TGTGCCTGGACAGACACGAACTATGGCTACACCTTC
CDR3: CAWTDTNYGYTF

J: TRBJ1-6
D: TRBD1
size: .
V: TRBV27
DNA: TGTGCCAGCAGCGCCCGGACAGGGGATTTTTATAATTCACCCCTCCACTTT
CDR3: CASSARTGDFYNSPLHF

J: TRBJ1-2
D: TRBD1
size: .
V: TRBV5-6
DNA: TGTGCCAGCAGGACAGGGTGGGGGCTTGCTAACTATGGCTACACCTTC
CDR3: CASRTGWGLANYGYTF

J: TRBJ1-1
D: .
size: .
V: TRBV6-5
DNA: TGTGCCAGCAGGCCACAGGGAGTCACTGAAGCTTTCTTT
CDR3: CASRPQGVTEAFF

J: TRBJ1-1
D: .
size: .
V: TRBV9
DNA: TGTGCCAGCAGCGTAGTCAGGGCCCTCGTCCGAGATGAAGCTTTCTTT
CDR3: CASSVVRALVRDEAFF

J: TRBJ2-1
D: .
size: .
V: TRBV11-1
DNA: TGTGCCAGCAGCCGTACTAGGAATGAGCAGTTCTTC
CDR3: CASSRTRNEQFF

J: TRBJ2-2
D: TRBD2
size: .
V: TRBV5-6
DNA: TGTGCCAGCAGCAACCTACTAGCGGGGGGGCCGAACGGGGAGCTGTTTTTT
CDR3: CASSNLLAGGPNGELFF

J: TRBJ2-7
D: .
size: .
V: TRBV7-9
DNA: TGTGCCAGCAGCTCCCCTAACGGGCAGTACTTC
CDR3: CASSSPNGQYF

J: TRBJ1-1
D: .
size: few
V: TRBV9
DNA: TGTGCCAGCAGTGCCTTGGGGCCGAACACTGAAGCTTTCTTT
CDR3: CASSALGPNTEAFF

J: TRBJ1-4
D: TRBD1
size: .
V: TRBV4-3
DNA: TGCGCCAGCAGCCGGACAGGACCGCCACCTTCTAATGAAAAACTGTTTTTT
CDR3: CASSRTGPPPSNEKLFF

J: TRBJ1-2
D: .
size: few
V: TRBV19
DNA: TGTGCCAGTAGTACATCAGGTTATGGCTACACCTTC
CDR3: CASSTSGYGYTF

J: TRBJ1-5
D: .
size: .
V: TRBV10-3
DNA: TGTGCCATCAGTGCGGCGGGACTCAACAATCAGCCCCAGCATTTT
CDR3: CAISAAGLNNQPQHF

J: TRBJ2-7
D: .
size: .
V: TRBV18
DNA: TGTGCCAGCTCACCCACCCTAGGTCGCTACGAGCAGTACTTC
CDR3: CASSPTLGRYEQYF

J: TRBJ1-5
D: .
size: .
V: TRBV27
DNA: TGTGCCAGCAGTCTTCCCCAGCCCCAGCATTTT
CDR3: CASSLPQPQHF

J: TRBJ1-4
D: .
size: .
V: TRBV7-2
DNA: TGTGCCAGCAGCTTAGGAGGGGGAACCGCTAATGAAAAACTGTTTTTT
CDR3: CASSLGGGTANEKLFF

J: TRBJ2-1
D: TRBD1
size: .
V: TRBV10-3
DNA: TGTGCCACTGGACAGGGTATGCTGGGGAATGAGCAGTTCTTC
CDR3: CATGQGMLGNEQFF

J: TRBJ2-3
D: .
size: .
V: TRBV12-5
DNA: TGTGCTAGTGGTCCCCCAAGGCAGCGGAGCACAGATACGCAGTATTTT
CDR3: CASGPPRQRSTDTQYF

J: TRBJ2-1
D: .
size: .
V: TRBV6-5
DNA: TGTGCCAGCGCCTCTAGCAACTCCTACAATGAGCAGTTCTTC
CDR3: CASASSNSYNEQFF

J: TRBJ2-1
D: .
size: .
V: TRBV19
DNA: TGTGCCAGCGGTACGGACGATTGGGGCTACAATGAGCAGTTCTTC
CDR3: CASGTDDWGYNEQFF

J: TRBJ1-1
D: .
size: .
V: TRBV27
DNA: TGTGCCAGCAGTTTAGGGGGGGTTATCGCTGAAGCTTTCTTT
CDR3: CASSLGGVIAEAFF

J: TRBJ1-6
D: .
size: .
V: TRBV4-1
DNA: TGCGCCAGCAGCCAAGGCAGTAATTCACCCCTCCACTTT
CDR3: CASSQGSNSPLHF

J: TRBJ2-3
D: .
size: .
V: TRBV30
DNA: TGTGCCTGGATAAACCTTGTTGGAGGGCGCACAGATACGCAGTATTTT
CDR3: CAWINLVGGRTDTQYF

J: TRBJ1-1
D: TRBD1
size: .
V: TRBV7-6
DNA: TGTGCCAGCAGCCGGATGGGACAGGGGCCCAGGAGGACTGAAGCTTTCTTT
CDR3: CASSRMGQGPRRTEAFF

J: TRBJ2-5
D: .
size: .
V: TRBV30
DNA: TGTGCCTGGAGACCGCTCAACGCCCGGGAGACCCAGTACTTC
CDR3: CAWRPLNARETQYF

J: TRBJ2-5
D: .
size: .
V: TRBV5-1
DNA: TGCGCCAGCAGCTTGGTCCCACAAGAAGAGACCCAGTACTTC
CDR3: CASSLVPQEETQYF

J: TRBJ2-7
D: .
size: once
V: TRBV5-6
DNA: TGTGCCAGCAGCTTGGCCGGTGGGGGGTCCGAGCAGTACTTC
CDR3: CASSLAGGGSEQYF

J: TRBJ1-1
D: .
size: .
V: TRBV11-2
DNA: TGTGCCAGCAGCTTAGGACGGGAGGTGGTGAACACTGAAGCTTTCTTT
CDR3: CASSLGREVVNTEAFF

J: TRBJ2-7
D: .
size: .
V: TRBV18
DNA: TGTGCCAGCTCACCAGTTACAGGGTTAGCGTACGAGCAGTACTTC
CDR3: CASSPVTGLAYEQYF

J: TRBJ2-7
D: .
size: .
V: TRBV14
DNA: TGTGCCAGCAGCCCCAGGGTTTTCGACGAGCAGTACTTC
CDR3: CASSPRVFDEQYF

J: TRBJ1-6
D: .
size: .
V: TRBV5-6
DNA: TGTGCCAGCAGCTCCTATGCTGGCTCCTATAATTCACCCCTCCACTTT
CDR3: CASSSYAGSYNSPLHF

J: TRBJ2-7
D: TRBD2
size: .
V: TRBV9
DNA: TGTGCCAGCAGCGTAGGGGGAGGGTACTACGAGCAGTACTTC
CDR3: CASSVGGGYYEQYF

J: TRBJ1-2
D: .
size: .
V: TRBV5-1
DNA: TGCGCCAGCAGCTTGGAAGCAGGGGAAGGGTATGGCTACACCTTC
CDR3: CASSLEAGEGYGYTF

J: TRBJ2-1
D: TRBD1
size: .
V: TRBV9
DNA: TGTGCCAGCAGCCCTGGACAGGTCCTCACCTACAATGAGCAGTTCTTC
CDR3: CASSPGQVLTYNEQFF

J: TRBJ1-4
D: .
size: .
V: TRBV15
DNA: TGTGCCACCAGCCCAGGTAGCCGCCCAACTAATGAAAAACTGTTTTTT
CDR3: CATSPGSRPTNEKLFF

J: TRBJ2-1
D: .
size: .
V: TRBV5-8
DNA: TGTGCCAGCAGCGCCGGACAAGTCTTATCCTACAATGAGCAGTTCTTC
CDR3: CASSAGQVLSYNEQFF

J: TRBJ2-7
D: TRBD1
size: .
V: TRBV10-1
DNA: TGCGCCAGCAGTGAGTCGGGGACAGGGGCCTACGAGCAGTACTTC
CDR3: CASSESGTGAYEQYF

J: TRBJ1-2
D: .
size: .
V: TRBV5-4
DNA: TGTGCCAGCAGCTTCGGACGGAGCCCAGATGGCTACACCTTC
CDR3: CASSFGRSPDGYTF

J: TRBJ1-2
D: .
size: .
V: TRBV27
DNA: TGTGCCAGCAGTTTAGAGGGAAACTATGGCTACACCTTC
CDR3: CASSLEGNYGYTF